The rows below give T cell receptor beta chains drawn from one sample of a study of tumor and adjacent non-tumor tissue in lung cancer. TCRdb itself ran the multiplex PCR reads through MiXCR, one entry per CDR3 protein. The sample contains over 60,000 distinct CDR3 sequences, around 78% of which appear only once. Sequencing input: lung tumor tissue. The receptor source for this set is a man between 60 and 75 years old with non-small cell lung cancer. The CDR3 runs from the conserved cysteine through the conserved F or W. Some rows mark clone size as missing; the rest say once, few, many or name a class of expanded clone.

J | size | V | CDR3
TRBJ2-1 | - | TRBV20-1 | CSARTVARWHHEQFF
TRBJ2-6 | - | TRBV6-1 | CANSDNSGANLLTF
TRBJ2-7 | - | TRBV6-5 | CASSKTGTLSTPYEKYF
TRBJ2-3 | - | TRBV29-1 | CSVSMPSRSDMQYF
TRBJ2-5 | medium-sized | TRBV11-1 | CASSLMEETQYF
TRBJ1-2 | - | TRBV5-6 | CASSFGVGRCCYTF
TRBJ2-1 | - | TRBV10-3 | CAITESIAGAYNEQFF
TRBJ2-5 | - | TRBV6-1 | CARSIKGETQYF
TRBJ1-5 | - | TRBV28 | CDSSQDPGKPQHF
TRBJ2-5 | - | TRBV5-1 | CASSLARGSRGETQYF
TRBJ2-1 | - | TRBV12-3/TRBV12-4 | CASSPRLKGLFF
TRBJ2-1 | few | TRBV5-1 | CASSLQGDEQFF
TRBJ2-3 | - | TRBV6-5 | CSSRHRVTDTLYF
TRBJ2-5 | - | TRBV20-1 | CNAARGTTETQYF
TRBJ2-7 | - | TRBV20-1 | CGVRAGGGTLISYEQYF
TRBJ1-1 | - | TRBV5-1 | CASSLDPGNTEAFF
TRBJ2-3 | once | TRBV20-1 | CSGGAAGRTYTQYF
TRBJ1-3 | - | TRBV11-2 | CASSLDLMASGHF
TRBJ2-7 | many | TRBV10-2 | CASVQQGRQPYEQYF
TRBJ2-7 | - | TRBV29-1 | CSVYTGTSSYERYF
TRBJ2-7 | many | TRBV6-6 | CASRIGTVEQYF
TRBJ2-2 | - | TRBV6-5 | CARSYKVGGELLF
TRBJ2-1 | - | TRBV2 | CASSEMRNNNEQFF
TRBJ1-2 | once | TRBV20-1 | CNARKGQGLGYTF
TRBJ2-3 | - | TRBV6-1 | CASRIRAGSTDTQYF